The 2 T cell receptor beta chains given below trace back to one sample, sequenced in a study of cytomegalovirus exposure and HLA in healthy donors (dated by TCRdb to about 2017). The protocol used for the library was the immunoSEQ multiplex PCR assay. For the multiplex PCR, a mixture combining 60 forward primers for TCR Vbeta segments and 13 reverse primers for TCR Jbeta segments was used. TCRdb provides this immuneACCESS table in a form limited to in-frame rearrangements. Some clones are lacking; in checked studies, under half of them reflect an unresolved V gene, and why the rest are absent is not known. For this sample the table gives under 200,000 clones, of which 65% to 85% were detected only once. The biggest ten clones account for around 4% of the sample. The sample was PBMCs. The receptor set was obtained from a middle-aged man in good health and CMV-seronegative.

V and J are TRBV6-6 and TRBJ2-1; tentative D call: TRBD2 (5 bases). Germline assignment: CDR1 MNHNY and CDR2 SVGAGI (reference sequence). Trimming shortened V by 2 bases and J by 6 bases, and 11 bases separated the two germline ends. This CDR3 region has 14 residues. CDR3 nucleotide sequence: TGTGCCAGCAGTTACCTGGCTAGCCGCAATGAGCAGTTCTTC. As protein: CASSYLASRNEQFF.

The V call is TRBV7-8, the J call TRBJ2-7; no clear D. The CDR3 runs 14 residues. CDR1 is SGHVS and CDR2 is FQNEAQ in the germline V gene. V gave up 1 base and J gave up 6 bases, with 13 bases separating them. The CDR3 sequence is CASSLVGPSLEQYF. For the CDR3, the DNA is TGTGCCAGCAGCTTAGTGGGCCCCTCCCTCGAGCAGTACTTC.